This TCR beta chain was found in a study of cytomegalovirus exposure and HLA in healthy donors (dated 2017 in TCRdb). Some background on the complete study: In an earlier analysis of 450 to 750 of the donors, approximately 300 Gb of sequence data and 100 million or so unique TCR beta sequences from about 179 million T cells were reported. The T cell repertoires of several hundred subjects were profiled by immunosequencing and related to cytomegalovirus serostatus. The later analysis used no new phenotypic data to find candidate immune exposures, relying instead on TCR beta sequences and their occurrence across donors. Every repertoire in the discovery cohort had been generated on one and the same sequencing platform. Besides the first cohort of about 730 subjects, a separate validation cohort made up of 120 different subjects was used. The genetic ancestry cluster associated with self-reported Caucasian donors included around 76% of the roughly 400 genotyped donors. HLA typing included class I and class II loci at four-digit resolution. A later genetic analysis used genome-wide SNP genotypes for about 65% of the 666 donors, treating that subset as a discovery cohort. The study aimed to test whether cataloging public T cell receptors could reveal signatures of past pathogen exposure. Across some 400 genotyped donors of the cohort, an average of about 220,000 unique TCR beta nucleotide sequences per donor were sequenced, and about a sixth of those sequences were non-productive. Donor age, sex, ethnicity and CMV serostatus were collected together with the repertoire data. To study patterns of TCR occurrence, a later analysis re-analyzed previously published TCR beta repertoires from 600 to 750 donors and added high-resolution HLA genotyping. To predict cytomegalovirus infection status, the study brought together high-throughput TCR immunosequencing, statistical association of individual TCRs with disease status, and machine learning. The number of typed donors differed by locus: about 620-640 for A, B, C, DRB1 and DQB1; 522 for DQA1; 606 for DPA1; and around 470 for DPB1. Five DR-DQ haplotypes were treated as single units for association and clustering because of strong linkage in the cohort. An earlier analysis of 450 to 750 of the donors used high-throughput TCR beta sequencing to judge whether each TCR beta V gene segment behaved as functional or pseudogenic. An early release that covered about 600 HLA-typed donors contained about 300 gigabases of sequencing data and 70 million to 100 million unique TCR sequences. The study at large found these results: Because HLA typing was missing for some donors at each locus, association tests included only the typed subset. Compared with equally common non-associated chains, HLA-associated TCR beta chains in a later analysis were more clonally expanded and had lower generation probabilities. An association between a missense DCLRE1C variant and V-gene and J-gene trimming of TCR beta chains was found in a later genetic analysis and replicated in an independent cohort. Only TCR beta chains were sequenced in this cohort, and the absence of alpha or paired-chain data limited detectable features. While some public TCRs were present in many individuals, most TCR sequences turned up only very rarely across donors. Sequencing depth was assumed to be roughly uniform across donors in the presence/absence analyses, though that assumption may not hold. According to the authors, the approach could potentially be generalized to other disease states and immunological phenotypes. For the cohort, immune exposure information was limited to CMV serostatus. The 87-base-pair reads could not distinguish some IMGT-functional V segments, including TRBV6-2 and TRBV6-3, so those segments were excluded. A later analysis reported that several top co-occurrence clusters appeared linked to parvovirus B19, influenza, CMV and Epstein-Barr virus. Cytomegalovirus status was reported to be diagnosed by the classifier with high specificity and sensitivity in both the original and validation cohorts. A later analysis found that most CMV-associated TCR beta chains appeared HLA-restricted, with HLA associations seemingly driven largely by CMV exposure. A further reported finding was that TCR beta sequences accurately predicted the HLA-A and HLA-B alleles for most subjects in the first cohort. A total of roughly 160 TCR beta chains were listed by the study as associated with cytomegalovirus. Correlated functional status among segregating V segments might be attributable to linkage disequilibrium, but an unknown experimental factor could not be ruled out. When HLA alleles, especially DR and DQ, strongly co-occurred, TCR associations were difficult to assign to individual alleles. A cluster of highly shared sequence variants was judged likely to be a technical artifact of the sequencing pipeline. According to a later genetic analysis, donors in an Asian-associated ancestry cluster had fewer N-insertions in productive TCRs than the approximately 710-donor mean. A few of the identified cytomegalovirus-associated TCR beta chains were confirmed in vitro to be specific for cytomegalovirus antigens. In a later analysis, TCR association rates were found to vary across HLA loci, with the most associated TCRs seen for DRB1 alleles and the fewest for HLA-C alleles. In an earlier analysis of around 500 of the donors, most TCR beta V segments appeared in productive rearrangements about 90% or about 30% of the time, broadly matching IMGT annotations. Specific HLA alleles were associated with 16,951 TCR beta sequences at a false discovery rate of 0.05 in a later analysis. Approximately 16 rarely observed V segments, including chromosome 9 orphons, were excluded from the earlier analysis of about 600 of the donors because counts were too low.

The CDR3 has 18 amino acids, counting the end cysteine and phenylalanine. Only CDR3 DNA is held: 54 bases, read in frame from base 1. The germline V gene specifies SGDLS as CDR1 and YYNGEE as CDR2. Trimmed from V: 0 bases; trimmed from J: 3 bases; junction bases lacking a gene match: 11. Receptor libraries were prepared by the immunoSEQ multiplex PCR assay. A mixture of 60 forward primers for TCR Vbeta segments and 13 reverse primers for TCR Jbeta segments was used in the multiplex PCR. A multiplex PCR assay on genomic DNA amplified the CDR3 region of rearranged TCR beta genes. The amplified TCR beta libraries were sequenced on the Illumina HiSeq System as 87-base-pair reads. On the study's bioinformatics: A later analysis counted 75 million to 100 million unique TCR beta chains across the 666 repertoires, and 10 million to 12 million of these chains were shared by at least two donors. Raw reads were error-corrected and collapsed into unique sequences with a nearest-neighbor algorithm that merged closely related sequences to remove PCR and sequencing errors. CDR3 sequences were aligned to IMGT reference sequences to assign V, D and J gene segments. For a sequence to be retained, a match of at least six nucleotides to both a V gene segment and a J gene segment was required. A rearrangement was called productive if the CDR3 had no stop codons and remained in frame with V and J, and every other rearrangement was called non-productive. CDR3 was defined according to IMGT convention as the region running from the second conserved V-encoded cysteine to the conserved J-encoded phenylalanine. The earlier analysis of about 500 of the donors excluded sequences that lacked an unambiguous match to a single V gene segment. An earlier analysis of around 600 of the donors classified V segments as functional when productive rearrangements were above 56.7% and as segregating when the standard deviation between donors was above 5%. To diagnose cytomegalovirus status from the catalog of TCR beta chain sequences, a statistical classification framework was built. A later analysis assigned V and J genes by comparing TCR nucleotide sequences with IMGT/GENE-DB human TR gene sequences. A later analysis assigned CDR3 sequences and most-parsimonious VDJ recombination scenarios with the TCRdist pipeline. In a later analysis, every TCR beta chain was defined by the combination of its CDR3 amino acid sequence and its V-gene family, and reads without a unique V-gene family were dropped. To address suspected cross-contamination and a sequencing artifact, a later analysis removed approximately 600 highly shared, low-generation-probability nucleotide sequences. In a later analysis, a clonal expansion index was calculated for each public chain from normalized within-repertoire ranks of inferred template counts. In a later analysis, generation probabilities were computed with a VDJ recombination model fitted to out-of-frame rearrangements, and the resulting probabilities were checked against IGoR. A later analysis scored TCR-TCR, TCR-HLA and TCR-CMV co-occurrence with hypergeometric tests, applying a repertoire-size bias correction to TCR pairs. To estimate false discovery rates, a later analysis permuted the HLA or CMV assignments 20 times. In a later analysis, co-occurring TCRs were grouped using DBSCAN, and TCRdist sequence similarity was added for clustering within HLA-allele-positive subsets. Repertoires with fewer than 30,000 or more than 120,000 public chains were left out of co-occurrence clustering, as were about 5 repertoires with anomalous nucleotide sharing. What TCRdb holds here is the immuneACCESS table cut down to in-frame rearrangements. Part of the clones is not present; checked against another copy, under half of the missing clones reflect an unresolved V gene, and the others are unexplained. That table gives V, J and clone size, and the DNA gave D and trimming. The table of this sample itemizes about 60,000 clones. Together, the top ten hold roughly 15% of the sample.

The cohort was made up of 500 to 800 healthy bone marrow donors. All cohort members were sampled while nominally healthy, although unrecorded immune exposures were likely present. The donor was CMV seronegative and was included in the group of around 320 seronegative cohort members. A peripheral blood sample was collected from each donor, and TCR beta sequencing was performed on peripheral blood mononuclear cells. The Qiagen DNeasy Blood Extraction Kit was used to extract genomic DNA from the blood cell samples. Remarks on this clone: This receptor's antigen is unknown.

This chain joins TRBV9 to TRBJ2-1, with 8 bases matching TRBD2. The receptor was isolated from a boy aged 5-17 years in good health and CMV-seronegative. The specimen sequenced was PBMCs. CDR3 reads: CASSVDPRGGRYYNEQFF. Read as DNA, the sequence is TGTGCCAGCAGCGTAGACCCCCGGGGCGGGAGGTACTACAATGAGCAGTTCTTC.